The 5 T cell receptor beta chains given below trace back to one sample, sequenced in a study of cytomegalovirus exposure and HLA in healthy donors. Here immunoSEQ multiplex PCR was the method, and the copy in TCRdb shows in-frame clones only, minus some. The table shows 150,000 to 200,000 clones, with 86% occurring only once. The source material was PBMCs. The source of these receptors is a woman aged 18-35 years in good health and CMV-seronegative.

The genes are TRBV7-6 and TRBJ1-1, with D tentatively TRBD1 (6 bases). Germline CDR1 SGHVS, CDR2 FNYEAQ. The CDR3 covers 16 residues. Trimming took 1 base from V and 1 from J, leaving 13 bases between them. CDR3 sequence: CASSLGDAGANTEAFF. The CDR3 DNA sequence: TGTGCCAGCAGCTTAGGAGATGCAGGGGCGAACACTGAAGCTTTCTTT.

V usage is TRBV18 and J usage is TRBJ1-2; D might be TRBD1 (6 bases). CDR1 KGHSH and CDR2 LQKENI come from the germline V gene. Trimming stripped 3 bases from V and 3 bases from J, with 8 bases between. The CDR3 sequence is 13 residues long. The CDR3 nucleotides read TGTGCCAGCTCACCGGACAGACACTATGGCTACACCTTC. It specifies CASSPDRHYGYTF.

The chain links TRBV15 to TRBJ2-1; 11 nucleotides match TRBD2. CDR1 and CDR2 from the germline V gene are LNHNV and YYDKDF (reference sequence). This CDR3 spans 16 amino acids. The trim removed 0 bases at V and 7 bases at J, leaving 5 bases unmatched. Here the CDR3 DNA reads TGTGCCACCAGCAGAGATCGTAGCGGGAGGGCAAATGAGCAGTTCTTC. This translates into CATSRDRSGRANEQFF.

This rearrangement joins TRBV2 to TRBJ1-5; tentatively, D is TRBD1 (5 bases). The CDR3 runs to 13 residues. From germline, CDR1 is SNHLY and CDR2 FYNNEI. The V end lost 5 bases, the J end lost 3 bases, and 8 bases lay between the germline ends. CDR3 residues: CASSPGNNQPQHF. In DNA, the CDR3 is TGTGCCAGCAGTCCAGGGAACAATCAGCCCCAGCATTTT.

This clone came up once. This chain links TRBV4-1 with TRBJ2-4; 7 bases fit TRBD2. The CDR3 spans 17 residues. Germline loops: CDR1 MGHRA, CDR2 YSYEKL. After removal of 3 bases from V and 1 base from J, the junction contained 9 bases not matched to a gene. The CDR3, as DNA: TGCGCCAGCAGCCATCCACTAGCGTCAGCGGCCAAAAACATTCAGTACTTC. Encoded protein: CASSHPLASAAKNIQYF.